This T cell receptor beta chain stems from a study of monozygotic twins with inflammatory bowel disease. Template switching introduced UMIs that contain a 6-nucleotide sample barcode. cDNA encoding TCRalpha and TCRbeta underwent two nested PCRs of roughly 17 and 9 cycles, each of which was followed by bead purification. TCRdb reprocessed the 5' RACE reads, with one entry per CDR3 protein and no DNA. Recorded for this sample: 210,000 or so distinct CDR3 sequences. Every single donor had an approximately 2.7 ml blood sample drawn. Germline-derived CDR1 and CDR2 are LNHDA and SQIVND (reference sequence). The length of the CDR3 is 14 residues.

The receptor was isolated from a human donor with ulcerative colitis or Crohn's disease, or a healthy co-twin of an affected twin (not recorded which). Specimen: blood. The V gene is TRBV19, the J gene TRBJ2-1. The chain's CDR3 is CASSDRAFYNEQFF. Full variable domain (rest looked up from reference TRBV19 and TRBJ2-1): DGGITQSPKYLFRKEGQNVTLSCEQNLNHDAMYWYRQDPGQGLRLIYYSQIVNDFQKGDIAEGYSVSREKKESFPLTVTSAQKNPTAFYLCASSDRAFYNEQFFGPGTRLTVL.